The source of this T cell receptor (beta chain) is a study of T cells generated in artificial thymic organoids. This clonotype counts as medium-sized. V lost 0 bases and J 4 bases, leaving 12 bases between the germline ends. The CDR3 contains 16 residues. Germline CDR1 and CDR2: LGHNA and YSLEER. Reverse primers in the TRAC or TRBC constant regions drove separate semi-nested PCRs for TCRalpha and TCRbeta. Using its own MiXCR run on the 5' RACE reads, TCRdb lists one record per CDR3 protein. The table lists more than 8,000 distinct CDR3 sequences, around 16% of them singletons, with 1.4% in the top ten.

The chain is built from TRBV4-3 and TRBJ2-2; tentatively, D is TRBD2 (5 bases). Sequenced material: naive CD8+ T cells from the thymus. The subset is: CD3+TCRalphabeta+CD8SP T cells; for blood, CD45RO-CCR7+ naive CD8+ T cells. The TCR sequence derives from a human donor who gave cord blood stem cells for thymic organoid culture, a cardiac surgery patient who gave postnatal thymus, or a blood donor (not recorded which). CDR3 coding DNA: TGCGCCAGCAGCCAAGACGCGGGTCCACCCACCGGGGAGCTGTTTTTT. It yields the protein CASSQDAGPPTGELFF.